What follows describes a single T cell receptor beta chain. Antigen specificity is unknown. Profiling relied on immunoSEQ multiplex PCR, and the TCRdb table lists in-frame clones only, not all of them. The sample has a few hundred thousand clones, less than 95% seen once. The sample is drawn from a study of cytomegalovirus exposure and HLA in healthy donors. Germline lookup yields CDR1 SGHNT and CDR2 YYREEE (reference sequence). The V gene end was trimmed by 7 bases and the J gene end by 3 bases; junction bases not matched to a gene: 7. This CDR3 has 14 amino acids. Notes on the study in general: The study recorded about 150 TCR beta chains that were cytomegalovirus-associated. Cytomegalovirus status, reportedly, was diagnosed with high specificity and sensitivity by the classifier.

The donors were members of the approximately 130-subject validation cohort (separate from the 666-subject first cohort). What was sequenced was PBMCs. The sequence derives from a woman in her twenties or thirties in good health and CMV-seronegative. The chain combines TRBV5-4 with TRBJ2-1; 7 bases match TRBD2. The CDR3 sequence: CASGPGGSYNEQFF. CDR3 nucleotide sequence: TGTGCCAGCGGCCCCGGGGGGAGCTACAATGAGCAGTTCTTC.